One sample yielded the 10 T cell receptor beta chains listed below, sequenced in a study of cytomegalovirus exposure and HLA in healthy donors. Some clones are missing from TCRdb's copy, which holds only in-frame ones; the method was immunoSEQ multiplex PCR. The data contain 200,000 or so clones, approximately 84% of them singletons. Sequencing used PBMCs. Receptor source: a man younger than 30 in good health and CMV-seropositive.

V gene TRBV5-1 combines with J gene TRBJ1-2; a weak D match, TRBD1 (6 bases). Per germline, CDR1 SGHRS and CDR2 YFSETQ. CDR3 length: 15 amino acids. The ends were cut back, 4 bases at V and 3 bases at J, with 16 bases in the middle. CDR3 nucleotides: TGCGCCAGCAGCCTAGACCGGGACATGCACTATGGCTACACCTTC. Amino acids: CASSLDRDMHYGYTF.

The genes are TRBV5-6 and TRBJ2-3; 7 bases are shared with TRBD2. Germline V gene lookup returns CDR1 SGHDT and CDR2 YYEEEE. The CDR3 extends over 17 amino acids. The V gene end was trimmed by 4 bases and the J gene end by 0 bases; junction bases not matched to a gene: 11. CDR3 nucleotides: TGTGCCAGCAGCGGGAAGCGGGACCCCCAAAGCACAGATACGCAGTATTTT. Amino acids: CASSGKRDPQSTDTQYF.

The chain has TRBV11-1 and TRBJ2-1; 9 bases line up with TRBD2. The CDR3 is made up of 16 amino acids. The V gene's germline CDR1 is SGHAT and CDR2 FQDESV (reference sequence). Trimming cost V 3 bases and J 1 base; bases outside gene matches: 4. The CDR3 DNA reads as TGTGCCAGCAGCTTGGATAGCGGGAGTTCCTACAATGAGCAGTTCTTC. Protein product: CASSLDSGSSYNEQFF.

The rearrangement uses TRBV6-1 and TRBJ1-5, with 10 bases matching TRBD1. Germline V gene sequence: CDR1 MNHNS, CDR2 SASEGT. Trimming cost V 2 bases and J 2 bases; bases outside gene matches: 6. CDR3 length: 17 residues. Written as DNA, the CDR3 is TGTGCCAGCAGTGAAACGACAGGGGGCGTTGGCAATCAGCCCCAGCATTTT. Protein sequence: CASSETTGGVGNQPQHF.

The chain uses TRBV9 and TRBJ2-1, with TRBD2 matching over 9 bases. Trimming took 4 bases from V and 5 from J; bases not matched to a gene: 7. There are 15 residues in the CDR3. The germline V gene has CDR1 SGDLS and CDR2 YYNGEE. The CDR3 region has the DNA TGTGCCAGCAGCCCCGGACTAGCGCAACACAATGAGCAGTTCTTC. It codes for CASSPGLAQHNEQFF.

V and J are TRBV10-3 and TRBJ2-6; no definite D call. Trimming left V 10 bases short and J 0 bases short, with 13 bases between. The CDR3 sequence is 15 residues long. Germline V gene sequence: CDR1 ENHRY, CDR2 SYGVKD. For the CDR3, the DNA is TGTGCCACCTGGGCCGGTTACTCTGGGGCCAACGTCCTGACTTTC. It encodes CATWAGYSGANVLTF.

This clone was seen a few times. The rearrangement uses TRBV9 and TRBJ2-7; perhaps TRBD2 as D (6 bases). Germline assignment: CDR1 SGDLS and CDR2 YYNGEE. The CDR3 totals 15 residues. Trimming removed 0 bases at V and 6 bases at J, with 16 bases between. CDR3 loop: CASSVGVGSGSEQYF. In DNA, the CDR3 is TGTGCCAGCAGCGTAGGCGTCGGGAGTGGTTCCGAGCAGTACTTC.

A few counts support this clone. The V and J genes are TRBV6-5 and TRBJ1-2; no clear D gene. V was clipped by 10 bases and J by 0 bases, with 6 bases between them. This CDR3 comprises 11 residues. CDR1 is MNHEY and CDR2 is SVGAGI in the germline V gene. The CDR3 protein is CATTANYGYTF. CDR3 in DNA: TGTGCCACAACTGCTAACTATGGCTACACCTTC.

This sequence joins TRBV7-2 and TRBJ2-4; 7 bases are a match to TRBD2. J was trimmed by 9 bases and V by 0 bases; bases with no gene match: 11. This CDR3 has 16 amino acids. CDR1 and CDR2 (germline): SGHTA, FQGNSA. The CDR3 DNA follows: TGTGCCAGCAGCTTAGCGCGGGGCGGGAGTGATGGCATTCAGTACTTC. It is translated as CASSLARGGSDGIQYF.

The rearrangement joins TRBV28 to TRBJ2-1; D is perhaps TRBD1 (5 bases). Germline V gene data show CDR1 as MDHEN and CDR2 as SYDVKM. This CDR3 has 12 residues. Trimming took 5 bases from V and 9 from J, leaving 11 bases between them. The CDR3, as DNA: TGTGCCAGCAGTCTCCCCCAGGGTGAGCAGTTCTTC. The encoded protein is CASSLPQGEQFF. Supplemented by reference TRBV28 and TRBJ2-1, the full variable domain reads DVKVTQSSRYLVKRTGEKVFLECVQDMDHENMFWYRQDPGLGLRLIYFSYDVKMKEKGDIPEGYSVSREKKERFSLILESASTNQTSMYLCASSLPQGEQFFGPGTRLTVL.